A selection of T cell receptor beta chains follows, all from one sample in a study of beta chain features in type 1 diabetes. Assay used: immunoSEQ multiplex PCR; TCRdb lists only in-frame clones, some missing. The sample contains about 52,000 clones, 35% to 50% of which appear only once. Sequenced: Tregs from blood. Receptor source: a man aged 25-45 years with type 1 diabetes. CDR3s include the opening cysteine and the closing phenylalanine or tryptophan. D genes are given only for firm matches. Not every row has a clone size; where given, it reads once, few, many or a size class.

NA	TRBV15	TRBJ1-6	NA	TGTGCCACCAGCAGATCCTCTAATTCACCCCTCCACTTT	CATSRSSNSPLHF
TRBD2	TRBV10-2	TRBJ2-7	NA	TGCGCCAGCAGTGATCTAGCGGGAGTCTACGAGCAGTACTTC	CASSDLAGVYEQYF
TRBD2	TRBV28	TRBJ2-1	NA	TGTGCCAGCAGTTTACTAGCGGGCGGTTACAATGAGCAGTTCTTC	CASSLLAGGYNEQFF
NA	TRBV6-1	TRBJ2-4	few	TGTGCCAGCAGTGGGATCGCTAGCATGCATAACATTCAGTACTTC	CASSGIASMHNIQYF
NA	TRBV11-2	TRBJ1-2	NA	TGTGCCAGCAGCACCGAGAGTTTTCCCGGCTACACCTTC	CASSTESFPGYTF
TRBD1	TRBV6-1	TRBJ2-7	few	TGTGCCAGCCTCGGGACAGGGACATCCGAGCAGTACTTC	CASLGTGTSEQYF
NA	TRBV5-1	TRBJ2-2	NA	TGCGCCAGCAGCTGGAGTAGTACCGGGGAGCTGTTTTTT	CASSWSSTGELFF
TRBD1	TRBV29-1	TRBJ2-5	few	TGCAGCGTCGGGACAGGGGAGACCCAGTACTTC	CSVGTGETQYF
NA	TRBV7-8	TRBJ2-7	few	TGTGCCAGCAGCTTAGAAGTCGTCAGCTACGAGCAGTACTTC	CASSLEVVSYEQYF
TRBD1	TRBV9	TRBJ2-1	NA	TGTGCCAGCTCAGGGGGAAACTCCTACAATGAGCAGTTCTTC	CASSGGNSYNEQFF
NA	TRBV19	TRBJ2-3	NA	TGTGCCAGTAGTACCGGAGTCGATACGCAGTATTTT	CASSTGVDTQYF
TRBD1	TRBV5-1	TRBJ2-2	NA	TGCGCCAGCAGCCCCCGAACTCCGGGACAGGGAACCGGGGAGCTGTTTTTT	CASSPRTPGQGTGELFF
NA	TRBV6-5	TRBJ2-7	NA	TGTGCCAGCAGTGAAGGGGTCGGATGGGACGAGCAGTACTTC	CASSEGVGWDEQYF
NA	TRBV7-3	TRBJ2-7	NA	TGCGCCAGCAGCGTAGATAGCGAGCAGTACTTC	CASSVDSEQYF
TRBD1	TRBV7-9	TRBJ1-4	few	TGTGCCAGCAGCCGGGACAGGTTAAATGAAAAACTGTTTTTT	CASSRDRLNEKLFF